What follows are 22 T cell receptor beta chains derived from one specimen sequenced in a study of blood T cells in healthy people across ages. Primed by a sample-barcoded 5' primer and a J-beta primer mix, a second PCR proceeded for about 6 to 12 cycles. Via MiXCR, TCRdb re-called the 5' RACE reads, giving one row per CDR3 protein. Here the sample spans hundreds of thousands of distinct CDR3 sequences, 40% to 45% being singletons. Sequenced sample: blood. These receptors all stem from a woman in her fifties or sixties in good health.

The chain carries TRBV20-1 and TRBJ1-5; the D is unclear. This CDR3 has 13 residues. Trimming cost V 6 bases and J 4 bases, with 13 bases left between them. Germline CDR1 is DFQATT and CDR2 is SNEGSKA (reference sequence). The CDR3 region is CSARRVPNQPQHF. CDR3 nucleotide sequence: TGCAGTGCAAGACGGGTCCCAAATCAGCCCCAGCATTTT.

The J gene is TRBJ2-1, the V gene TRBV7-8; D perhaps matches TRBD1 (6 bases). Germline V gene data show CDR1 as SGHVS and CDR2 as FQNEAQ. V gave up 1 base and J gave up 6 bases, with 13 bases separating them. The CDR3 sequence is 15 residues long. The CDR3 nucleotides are TGTGCCAGCAGCTTAGACAGGGTTGGTGGCAATGAGCAGTTCTTC. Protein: CASSLDRVGGNEQFF.

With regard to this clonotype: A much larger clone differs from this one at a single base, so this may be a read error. DNA for the CDR3: TGTGCCAGCAGGTTCAGGGCGCGAGAGCAGTACTTC. Translating it yields CASRFRAREQYF. V usage is TRBV12-3 or TRBV12-4 and J usage is TRBJ2-7; possibly TRBD1 for D (5 bases). CDR3 length: 12 residues. Deletions cut 6 bases from V and 7 bases from J, with 13 bases between.

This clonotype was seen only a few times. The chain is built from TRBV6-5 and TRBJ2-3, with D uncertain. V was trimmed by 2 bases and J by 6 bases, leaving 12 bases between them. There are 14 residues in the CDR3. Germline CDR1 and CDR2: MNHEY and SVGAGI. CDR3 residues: CASSYGVAGDTQYF. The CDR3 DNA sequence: TGTGCCAGCAGTTACGGGGTAGCCGGGGATACGCAGTATTTT.

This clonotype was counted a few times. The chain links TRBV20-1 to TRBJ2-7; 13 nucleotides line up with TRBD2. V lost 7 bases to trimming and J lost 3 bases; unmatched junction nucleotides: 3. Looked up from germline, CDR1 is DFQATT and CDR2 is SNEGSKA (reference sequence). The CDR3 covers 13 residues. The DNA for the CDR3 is TGCAGTGGGAGGACTAGCGGGAGCTACGAGCAGTACTTC. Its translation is CSGRTSGSYEQYF.

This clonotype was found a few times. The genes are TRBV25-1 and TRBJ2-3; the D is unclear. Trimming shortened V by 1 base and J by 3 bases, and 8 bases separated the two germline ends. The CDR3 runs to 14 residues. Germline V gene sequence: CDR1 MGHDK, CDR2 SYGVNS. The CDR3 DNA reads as TGTGCCAGCAGTGAATCAGTGGGGACAGATACGCAGTATTTT. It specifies CASSESVGTDTQYF.

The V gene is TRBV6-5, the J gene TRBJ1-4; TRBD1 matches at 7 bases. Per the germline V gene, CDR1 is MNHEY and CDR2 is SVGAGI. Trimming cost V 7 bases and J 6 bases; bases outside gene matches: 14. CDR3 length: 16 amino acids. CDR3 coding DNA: TGTGCCAGCAACCAACCCCCGGGACAGTGGTATGAAAAACTGTTTTTT. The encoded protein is CASNQPPGQWYEKLFF.

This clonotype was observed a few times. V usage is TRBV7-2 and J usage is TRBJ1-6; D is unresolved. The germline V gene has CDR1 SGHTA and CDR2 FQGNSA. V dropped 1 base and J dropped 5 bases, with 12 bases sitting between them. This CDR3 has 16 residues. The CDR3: CASSLEATGNNSPLHF. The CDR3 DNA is TGTGCCAGCAGCTTAGAGGCGACGGGAAATAATTCACCCCTCCACTTT.

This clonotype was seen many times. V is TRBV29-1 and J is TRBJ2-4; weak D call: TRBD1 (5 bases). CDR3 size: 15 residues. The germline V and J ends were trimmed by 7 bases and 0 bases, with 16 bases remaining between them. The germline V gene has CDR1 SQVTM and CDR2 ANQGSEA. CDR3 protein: CSASPHQGAKNIQYF. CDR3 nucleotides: TGCAGCGCCTCACCTCACCAGGGAGCCAAAAACATTCAGTACTTC.

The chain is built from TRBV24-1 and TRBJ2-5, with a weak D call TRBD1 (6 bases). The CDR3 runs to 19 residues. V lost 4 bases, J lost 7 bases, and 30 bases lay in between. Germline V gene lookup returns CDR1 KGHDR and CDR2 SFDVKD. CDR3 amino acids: CATSDNSAPGHSPRGTQYF. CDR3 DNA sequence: TGTGCCACCAGTGACAATTCCGCCCCGGGACACTCACCTCGTGGGACCCAGTACTTC.

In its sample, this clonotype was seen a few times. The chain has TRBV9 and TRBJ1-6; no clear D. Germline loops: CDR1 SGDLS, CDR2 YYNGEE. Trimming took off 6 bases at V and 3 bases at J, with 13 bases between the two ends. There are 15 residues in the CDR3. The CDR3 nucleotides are TGTGCCAGCACTCCCGAGGCAGGCTATAATTCACCCCTCCACTTT. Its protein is CASTPEAGYNSPLHF. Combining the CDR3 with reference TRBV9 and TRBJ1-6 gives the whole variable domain DSGVTQTPKHLITATGQRVTLRCSPRSGDLSVYWYQQSLDQGLQFLIQYYNGEERAKGNILERFSAQQFPDLHSELNLSSLELGDSALYFCASTPEAGYNSPLHFGNGTRLTVT.

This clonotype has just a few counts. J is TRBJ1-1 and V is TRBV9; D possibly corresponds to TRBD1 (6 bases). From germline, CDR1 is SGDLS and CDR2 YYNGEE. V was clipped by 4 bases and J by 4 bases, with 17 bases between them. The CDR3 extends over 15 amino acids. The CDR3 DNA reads TGTGCCAGCAGCACTCGGACAGTAGGGAGCACTGAAGCTTTCTTT. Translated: CASSTRTVGSTEAFF.

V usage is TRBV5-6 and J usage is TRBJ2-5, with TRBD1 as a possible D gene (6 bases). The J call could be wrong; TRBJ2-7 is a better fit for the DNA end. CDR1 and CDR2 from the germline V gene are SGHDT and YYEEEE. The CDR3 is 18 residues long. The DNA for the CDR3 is TGTGCCAGCAGCTTGGCCCCCAAGTTATCGACAGGTACTAACGAGCAGTACTTC. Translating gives CASSLAPKLSTGTNEQYF.

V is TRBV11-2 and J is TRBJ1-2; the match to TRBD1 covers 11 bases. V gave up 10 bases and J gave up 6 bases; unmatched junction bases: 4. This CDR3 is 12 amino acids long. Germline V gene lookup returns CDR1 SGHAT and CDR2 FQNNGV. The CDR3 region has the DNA TGTGCCAATGGACAGGGGGCTAATGGCTACACCTTC. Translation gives CANGQGANGYTF.

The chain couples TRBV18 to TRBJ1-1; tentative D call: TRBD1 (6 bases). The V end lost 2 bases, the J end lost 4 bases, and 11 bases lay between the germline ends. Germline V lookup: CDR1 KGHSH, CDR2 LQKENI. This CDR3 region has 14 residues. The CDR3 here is CASSPSGAGTEAFF. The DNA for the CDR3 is TGTGCCAGCTCACCATCGGGGGCGGGCACTGAAGCTTTCTTT.

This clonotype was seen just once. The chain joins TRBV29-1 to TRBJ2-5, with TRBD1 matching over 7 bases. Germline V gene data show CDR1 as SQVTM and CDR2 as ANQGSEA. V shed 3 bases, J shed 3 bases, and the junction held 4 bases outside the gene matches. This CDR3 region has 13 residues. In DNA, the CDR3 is TGCAGCGTTGATACAGGGGTGGAAGAGACCCAGTACTTC. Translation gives CSVDTGVEETQYF.

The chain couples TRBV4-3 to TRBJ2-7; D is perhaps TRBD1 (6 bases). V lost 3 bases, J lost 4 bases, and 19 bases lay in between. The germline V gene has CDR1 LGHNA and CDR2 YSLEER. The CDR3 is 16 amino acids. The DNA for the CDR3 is TGCGCCAGCAGCCATGACCACCGGGACATACTATACGAGCAGTACTTC. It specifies CASSHDHRDILYEQYF.

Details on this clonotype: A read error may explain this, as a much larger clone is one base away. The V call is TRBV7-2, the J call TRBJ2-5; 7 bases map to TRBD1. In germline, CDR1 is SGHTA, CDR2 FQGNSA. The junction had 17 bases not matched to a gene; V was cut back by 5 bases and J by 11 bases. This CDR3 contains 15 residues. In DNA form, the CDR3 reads TGTGCCAGCAGCAGAGTCGGACAGGCCGAGGGGGAGCAGTACTTC. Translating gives CASSRVGQAEGEQYF.

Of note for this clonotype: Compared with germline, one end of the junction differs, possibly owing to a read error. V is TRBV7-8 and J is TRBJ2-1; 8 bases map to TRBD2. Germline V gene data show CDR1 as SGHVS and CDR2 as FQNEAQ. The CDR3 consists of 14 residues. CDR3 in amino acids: CASRLEAASGLEFF. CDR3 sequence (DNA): TGTGCCAGCCGCTTAGAGGCGGCTAGCGGGTTGGAGTTCTTC.

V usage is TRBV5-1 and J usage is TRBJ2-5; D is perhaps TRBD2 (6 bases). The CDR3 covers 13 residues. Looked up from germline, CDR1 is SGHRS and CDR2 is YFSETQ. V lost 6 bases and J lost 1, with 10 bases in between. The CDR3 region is CASNTEGQETQYF. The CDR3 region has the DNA TGCGCCAGCAACACGGAGGGCCAAGAGACCCAGTACTTC. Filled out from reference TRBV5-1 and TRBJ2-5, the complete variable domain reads KAGVTQTPRYLIKTRGQQVTLSCSPISGHRSVSWYQQTPGQGLQFLFEYFSETQRNKGNFPGRFSGRQFSNSRSEMNVSTLELGDSALYLCASNTEGQETQYFGPGTRLLVL.

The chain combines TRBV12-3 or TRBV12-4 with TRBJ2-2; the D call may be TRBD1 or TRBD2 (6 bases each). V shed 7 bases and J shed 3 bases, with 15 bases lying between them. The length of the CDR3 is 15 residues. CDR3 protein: CASILYRGDTGELFF. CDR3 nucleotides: TGTGCCAGCATCTTGTATAGGGGGGACACCGGGGAGCTGTTTTTT.

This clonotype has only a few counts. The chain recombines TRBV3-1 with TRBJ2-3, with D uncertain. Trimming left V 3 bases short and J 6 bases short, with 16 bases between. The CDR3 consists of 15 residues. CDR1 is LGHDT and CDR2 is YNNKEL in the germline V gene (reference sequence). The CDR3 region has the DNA TGTGCCAGCAGCCACCCGTCTAGGGTCGTGGATACGCAGTATTTT. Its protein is CASSHPSRVVDTQYF.